These 11 T cell receptor beta chains were all obtained from the same sample, sequenced in a study of immune heterogeneity within non-small cell lung tumors. Amplifying TCR beta CDR3 involved multiplex PCR carried out with 32 V and 13 J primers. TCRdb reprocessed the multiplex PCR reads via MiXCR and lists one record per CDR3 protein. The data show about 5,000 distinct CDR3 sequences, about a fifth seen once. The authors used about 610 ng of bulk tumor genomic DNA per sample as template. Surgical sampling yielded several biopsies per primary tumor (spaced far apart). The study cohort was described as untreated, and its members had newly diagnosed non-small cell lung cancer. They went on to have curative surgery. The specimen sequenced was lung tumor tissue. The receptors derive from a man aged 55 to 70 with non-small cell lung cancer.

The V and J genes are TRBV4-1 and TRBJ2-4; D ambiguous. CDR3 length: 17 amino acids. Germline V gives CDR1 MGHRA, CDR2 YSYEKL. V was shortened by 0 bases and J by 0 bases, with 12 bases between the two germline ends. CDR3 amino acids: CASSQDPSPVAKNIQYF. As DNA, the CDR3 is TGCGCCAGCAGCCAAGATCCGTCCCCCGTAGCCAAAAACATTCAGTACTTC.

Sample share makes this clonotype medium-sized. The chain links TRBV11-2 to TRBJ1-3; D remains unclear. Trimming cost V 6 bases and J 2 bases, with 8 bases left between them. Looked up from germline, CDR1 is SGHAT and CDR2 is FQNNGV. The CDR3 has 13 amino acids. For the CDR3, the DNA is TGTGCCAGCAGTCCCCAAACTGGAAACACCATATATTTT. Translation: CASSPQTGNTIYF.

Regarding this clonotype: No DNA is shown, since the ends of the CDR3 on it are uncertain; the CDR3 is the one TCRdb lists. The genes are TRBV7-5 and TRBJ1-3. TRBV7-5 is a pseudogene locus. The CDR3 sequence runs 16 residues, both termini included. The CDR3: CISVPEAQDVRNTIYF.

This clonotype is judged medium-sized. J is TRBJ2-3 and V is TRBV12-3 or TRBV12-4; unclear D gene. Trimming left V 2 bases short and J 7 bases short, with 10 bases between. CDR3 length equals 13 residues. The DNA of the CDR3 is TGTGCCAGCAGTTTACTAGGGTTTAATACGCAGTATTTT. Translating gives CASSLLGFNTQYF.

By sample fraction, this clonotype is medium-sized (0.01 to 0.1%). The chain links TRBV5-1 to TRBJ2-3; the match to TRBD1 covers 7 bases. This CDR3 has 14 residues. With V trimmed by 3 bases and J by 1 base, 2 bases remained unmatched. Germline-derived CDR1 and CDR2 are SGHRS and YFSETQ. The CDR3 loop is CASSWTGGTDTQYF. In nucleotides, the CDR3 is TGCGCCAGCAGCTGGACAGGTGGCACAGATACGCAGTATTTT.

This clonotype is classed as medium-sized. The chain joins TRBV20-1 to TRBJ1-6, with 9 bases that match TRBD1. CDR3 size: 14 residues. The germline CDR1 and CDR2 sequences are DFQATT and SNEGSKA (reference sequence). The trim removed 2 bases at V and 8 bases at J, leaving 4 bases unmatched. In DNA, the CDR3 is TGCAGTGCTAGAACCACAGGGGGCTATTCACCCCTCCACTTT. Translating it yields CSARTTGGYSPLHF.

By share, this clonotype ranks as medium-sized. The chain joins TRBV6-1 to TRBJ2-7; D gene uncertain. CDR1 is MNHNS and CDR2 is SASEGT in the germline V gene. CDR3 size: 15 residues. V was cut by 5 bases and J by 3 bases, with 17 bases left in between. CDR3 in DNA: TGTGCCAGCAGTTCCCCTGGTGGAAGGCACTACGAGCAGTACTTC. Its translation: CASSSPGGRHYEQYF.

This clonotype was observed at least ten times. The DNA is left out, because the CDR3 cannot be placed on it with certainty; the CDR3 is given as TCRdb lists it. The chain carries TRBV10-3 and TRBJ1-5. The germline V gene encodes CDR1 ENHRY and CDR2 SYGVKD. The CDR3 adds up to 14 amino acids, both ends counted. CDR3 residues: CAISTSGPGQPQHF.

This clonotype is medium-sized (0.01 to 0.1%). Here the CDR3 DNA reads TGTGCCAGTAGCCCCGGGACAGGGGCCGTCGGGGAGCTGTTTTTT. Translated, it gives CASSPGTGAVGELFF. This chain joins TRBV19 and TRBJ2-2; 10 positions match TRBD1. The CDR3 length is 15 residues. The germline CDR1 and CDR2 sequences are LNHDA and SQIVND (reference sequence). Trimming at V came to 6 bases and at J to 7 bases, leaving 8 bases not matched to a gene.

This clonotype ranks as medium-sized. The rearrangement uses TRBV28 and TRBJ2-7; 7 nucleotides align to TRBD2. Germline loops: CDR1 MDHEN, CDR2 SYDVKM. This CDR3 spans 12 amino acids. Losses at the gene ends were 6 bases for V and 5 bases for J; bases not matched to a gene: 4. CDR3 in amino acids: CASSRLAHEQYF. For the CDR3, the DNA is TGTGCCAGCAGCCGACTAGCCCACGAGCAGTACTTC. Filled out from reference TRBV28 and TRBJ2-7, the complete variable domain reads DVKVTQSSRYLVKRTGEKVFLECVQDMDHENMFWYRQDPGLGLRLIYFSYDVKMKEKGDIPEGYSVSREKKERFSLILESASTNQTSMYLCASSRLAHEQYFGPGTRLTVT.

There are a few counts of this clonotype. The V call is TRBV3-1, the J call TRBJ1-1; D is possibly TRBD1 (5 bases). V lost 4 bases to trimming and J lost 4 bases, with 13 bases between them. This CDR3 contains 14 residues. From germline, CDR1 is LGHDT and CDR2 YNNKEL (reference sequence). The CDR3 nucleotides are TGTGCCAGCAGCCCCACTGGGGGAGGCACTGAAGCTTTCTTT. As protein: CASSPTGGGTEAFF.